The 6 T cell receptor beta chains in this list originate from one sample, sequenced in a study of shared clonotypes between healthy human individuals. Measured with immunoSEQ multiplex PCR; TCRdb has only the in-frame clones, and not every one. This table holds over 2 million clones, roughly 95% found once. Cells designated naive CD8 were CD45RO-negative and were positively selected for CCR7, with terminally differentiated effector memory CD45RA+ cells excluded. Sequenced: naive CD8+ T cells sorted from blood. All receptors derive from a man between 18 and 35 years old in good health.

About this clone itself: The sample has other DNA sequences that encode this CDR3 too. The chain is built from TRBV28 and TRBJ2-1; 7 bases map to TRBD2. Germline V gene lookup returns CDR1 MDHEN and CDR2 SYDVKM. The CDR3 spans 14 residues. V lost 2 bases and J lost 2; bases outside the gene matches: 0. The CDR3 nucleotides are TGTGCCAGCAGTTTAGCGGGGGCCTACAATGAGCAGTTCTTC. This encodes CASSLAGAYNEQFF.

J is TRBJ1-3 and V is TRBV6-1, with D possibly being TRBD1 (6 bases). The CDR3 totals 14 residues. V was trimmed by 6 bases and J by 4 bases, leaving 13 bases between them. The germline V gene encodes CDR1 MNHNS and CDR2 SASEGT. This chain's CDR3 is CASRDSSIGNTIYF. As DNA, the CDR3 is TGTGCCAGCAGGGACAGCTCTATAGGAAACACCATATATTTT.

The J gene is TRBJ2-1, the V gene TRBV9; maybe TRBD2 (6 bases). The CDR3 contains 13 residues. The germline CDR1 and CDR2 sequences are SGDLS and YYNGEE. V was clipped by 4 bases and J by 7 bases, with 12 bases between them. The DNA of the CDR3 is TGTGCCAGCAGCCCGGGGGAGGTTAATGAGCAGTTCTTC. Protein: CASSPGEVNEQFF.

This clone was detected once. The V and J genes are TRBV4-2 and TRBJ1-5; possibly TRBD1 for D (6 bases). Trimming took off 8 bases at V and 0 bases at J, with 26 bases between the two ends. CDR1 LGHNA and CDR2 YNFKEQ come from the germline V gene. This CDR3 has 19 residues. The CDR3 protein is CASQGRGGIPGYSNQPQHF. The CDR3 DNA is TGTGCCAGCCAGGGGAGAGGGGGTATTCCCGGTTATAGCAATCAGCCCCAGCATTTT.

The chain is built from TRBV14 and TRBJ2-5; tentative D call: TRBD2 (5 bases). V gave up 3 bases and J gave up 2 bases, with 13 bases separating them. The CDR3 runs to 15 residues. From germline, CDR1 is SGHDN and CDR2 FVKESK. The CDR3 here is CASSHPDFEQETQYF. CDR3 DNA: TGTGCCAGCAGCCACCCGGACTTTGAGCAAGAGACCCAGTACTTC.

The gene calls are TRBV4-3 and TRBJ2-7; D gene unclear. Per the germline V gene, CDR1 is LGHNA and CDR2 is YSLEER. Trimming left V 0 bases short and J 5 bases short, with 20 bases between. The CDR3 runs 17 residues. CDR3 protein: CASSQDWFGPTSDEQYF. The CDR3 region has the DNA TGCGCCAGCAGCCAAGATTGGTTTGGCCCTACATCTGACGAGCAGTACTTC.